Listed here is a single T cell receptor beta chain. Its specific antigen is unknown. Base qualities were left out, and no much larger clone turns up one base away. The immunoSEQ assay, a bias-controlled multiplex PCR with V- and J-specific primers, was used to amplify TCR beta CDR3 regions from genomic DNA. A proprietary barcode and Illumina adapter sequences were added to the CDR3 amplicons in a second PCR step. An Illumina MiSeq instrument was used to sequence the CDR3 libraries. As for the authors' bioinformatics: Export and quality control were performed with immunoSEQ Analyzer 3.0, and downstream analyses were performed with R Bioconductor and Immunarch. Only productive rearrangements in the normalized downsampled data set were used to calculate repertoire metrics. In the normalized cohort, clonotypes with more than 5 templates were defined as pathologically expanded. The Inverse Simpson Index was used to measure repertoire diversity. To capture all clonotypes, the CMV-specificity analyses were run on the non-normalized data set. Here the immuneACCESS table is served through TCRdb, limited to in-frame sequences with V and J called. Missing clones are a known gap in these copies; in checked studies unresolved V genes cover under half, and the rest lacks a known reason. V, J and clone size reflect that table, while D and trimming were determined from the DNA. The sample table records tens of thousands of clones; about 92% of these occur just once. Around 2% of the sample rests with the top ten.

Per the publication, the time point label means: recipient sample about 28 days before transplant, after cytoreduction. Blood from recipients was drawn about 28 days before transplant and again at days 30, 100 and 180 after transplant. Nuclei Lysis Solution was used to extract genomic DNA from fresh or cryopreserved unfractionated peripheral blood mononuclear cells. This sample is drawn from a study of T cell clonotyping in hematopoietic cell transplantation (dated by TCRdb to the early 2020s). Study-wide context: Pretransplant samples from recipients were collected after cytoreduction. The study collected 110 to 150 blood samples from 35 to 45 consecutive transplant recipients and their related donors. Recruitment of patients ran from late 2015 to early 2017, and follow-up continued until late 2020 or until death. Overall study results and their limits: The sample size was limited and the cells went unsorted, which meant the CD4 and CD8 repertoire contributions could not be told apart. Recipient repertoires showed only a small fraction of overlap with donor repertoires, and over 95% appeared de novo at the given depth. After transplant, TCR diversity in recipients dropped, and pathologically expanded clonotypes increased progressively from day 30 to day 180. Broader TCR repertoire diversity after transplant was predicted by Inverse Simpson Index values from donors and from recipients before transplant.

In the germline V gene (reference sequence), CDR1 corresponds to LNHDA and CDR2 to SQIVND. V lost 6 bases and J lost 6 bases; the stretch between them is 9 bases long. The CDR3 has 13 amino acids, counting the end cysteine and phenylalanine. Only the CDR3 DNA stays, 39 bases, in frame from base 1. The sample consisted of peripheral blood mononuclear cells, taken before stem cell transplant. The rearrangement joined TRBV19 to TRBJ1-6; the D segment cannot be called with confidence. This clonotype was obtained from a man aged 50-60 years with acute myeloid leukemia. Some clones in this sample may be carry-over from other donors' samples. The CDR3 reads CASRASSNSPLHF. The DNA sequence reads TGTGCCAGTAGGGCCAGCTCTAATTCACCCCTCCACTTT. The full variable domain, with segments outside the CDR3 supplied by the reference TRBV19 and TRBJ1-6 proteins, appears as DGGITQSPKYLFRKEGQNVTLSCEQNLNHDAMYWYRQDPGQGLRLIYYSQIVNDFQKGDIAEGYSVSREKKESFPLTVTSAQKNPTAFYLCASRASSNSPLHFGNGTRLTVT.